This is a list of T cell receptor beta chains from one sample in a study of shared clonotypes between healthy human individuals. Measured with immunoSEQ multiplex PCR; TCRdb has only the in-frame clones, and not every one. The sample shows around 450,000 clones, roughly 77% of them seen only once. The material sequenced was PBMCs. Receptor source: a woman aged 40 to 50 in good health. Some clones in this sample may be carry-over from other donors' samples. Each CDR3 is given with its conserved first and last residue. D genes are given only for firm matches. Clone size, where shown, is once, few, many, or a class for clones that have expanded.

abundance,v_gene,j_gene,d_gene,CDR3aa,CDR3nt
many,TRBV2,TRBJ1-2,NA,CASRSTGDGYTF,TGTGCCAGCAGGTCGACAGGCGATGGCTACACCTTC
few,TRBV6-1,TRBJ2-7,TRBD1,CASSEWDRGYEQYF,TGTGCCAGCAGTGAATGGGACAGGGGCTACGAGCAGTACTTC
few,TRBV11-3,TRBJ2-1,NA,CASSLTRVNEQFF,TGTGCCAGCAGCTTGACTAGGGTCAATGAGCAGTTCTTC
NA,TRBV29-1,TRBJ2-1,NA,CSVEKVDYKAGEQFF,TGCAGCGTTGAAAAGGTAGACTACAAGGCCGGTGAGCAGTTCTTC
NA,TRBV13,TRBJ1-6,TRBD1,CASSTPGTGGDSPLHF,TGTGCCAGCAGCACCCCCGGGACAGGCGGTGATTCACCCCTCCACTTT
few,TRBV25-1,TRBJ2-2,NA,CASSESASAGELFF,TGTGCCAGCAGTGAATCGGCATCTGCCGGGGAGCTGTTTTTT
NA,TRBV5-1,TRBJ2-3,TRBD1,CASSLTGVDTQYF,TGCGCCAGCAGCTTAACAGGGGTGGATACGCAGTATTTT
NA,TRBV4-3,TRBJ1-3,NA,CASSLKSGGNTIYF,TGCGCCAGCAGCCTAAAATCGGGGGGAAACACCATATATTTT
NA,TRBV6-1,TRBJ2-3,NA,CASSDWGEGNTQYF,TGTGCCAGCAGTGATTGGGGGGAAGGAAACACGCAGTATTTT
once,TRBV6-5,TRBJ2-5,NA,CASSYSMLETQYF,TGTGCCAGCAGTTACTCGATGTTGGAGACCCAGTACTTC
NA,TRBV4-1,TRBJ1-3,NA,CASSLPPGRSGNTIYF,TGCGCCAGCAGCCTTCCTCCGGGTCGCTCTGGAAACACCATATATTTT
NA,TRBV18,TRBJ2-3,NA,CASSPMKYYTDTQYF,TGTGCCAGCTCACCCATGAAATACTACACAGATACGCAGTATTTT
NA,TRBV7-9,TRBJ1-1,NA,CASSLMGTEAFF,TGTGCCAGCAGCTTAATGGGGACTGAAGCTTTCTTT